This T cell receptor (beta chain) came from a study of early T cells in non-severe SARS-CoV-2 infection. Turning to the study itself: The input, bulk RNA from unsorted whole blood, was sequenced, and chains were unpaired. Study-wide results and caveats: Using VDJdb, the matching emphasized anti-spike CD8 responses while missing private and CD4 specificities.

The sample holds many counts of this clonotype. The antigen remains undetermined. In the library, individual cDNA molecules carried attached unique molecular identifiers. MiXCR, applied by TCRdb to the 5' RACE reads, yields one record per CDR3 protein. The sample includes 25,000 to 35,000 distinct CDR3 sequences, around 4.4% of them seen just once. V was cut by 3 bases and J by 3 bases, with 15 bases left in between. CDR3 length equals 14 residues. The germline CDR1 and CDR2 sequences are DFQATT and SNEGSKA (reference sequence). The chain uses TRBV20-1 and TRBJ2-7, with D tentatively TRBD2 (6 bases). The sample taken for sequencing was whole blood. The sequence was obtained from an adult who was a healthcare worker with PCR-confirmed SARS-CoV-2 infection or an uninfected control (not recorded which). The CDR3 spells CSARQEGFYYEQYF. In DNA form, the CDR3 reads TGCAGTGCTAGGCAGGAGGGTTTCTACTACGAGCAGTACTTC.